Following are 9 T cell receptor beta chains from one sample sequenced in a study of patients and donors after allogeneic stem cell transplantation. MiXCR, applied by TCRdb to the RT-PCR reads, yields one record per CDR3 protein. The sample lists some 160,000 distinct CDR3 sequences; approximately 24% were seen once. Sequenced material: blood, either unsorted or a sorted T cell fraction (not recorded which). These TCRs come from a human donor who was either an allogeneic HSCT recipient or a stem cell or donor lymphocyte infusion donor (not recorded which). It is not recorded whose cells these are; they may come from a transplant donor.

This clonotype was found a few times. The chain carries TRBV4-1 and TRBJ1-5; TRBD1 agrees at 11 bases. V dropped 3 bases and J dropped 6; count of bases not matched to a gene: 7. Germline CDR1 is MGHRA and CDR2 is YSYEKL. CDR3 size: 16 residues. CDR3 in DNA: TGCGCCAGCAGCCAGGTGGACAGGGGGCTTACTCAGCCCCAGCATTTT. The encoded protein is CASSQVDRGLTQPQHF.

There are a few counts of this clonotype. J is TRBJ1-5 and V is TRBV11-2; no clear D. This CDR3 region has 16 residues. Germline CDR1 and CDR2: SGHAT and FQNNGV. With 1 base removed from V and 1 base from J, the gap between germline ends came to 11 bases. The CDR3 bases are TGTGCCAGCAGCTTAGCGCCTGCGGTGAGCAATCAGCCCCAGCATTTT. It is translated as CASSLAPAVSNQPQHF.

This clonotype was seen more than once but under ten times. The J gene is TRBJ2-5, the V gene TRBV2; 8 positions match TRBD1. The CDR3 covers 13 residues. Trimming at V came to 7 bases and at J to 4 bases, leaving 5 bases not matched to a gene. Germline V gene data show CDR1 as SNHLY and CDR2 as FYNNEI. The CDR3 reads CASIRQGAETQYF. Written as DNA, the CDR3 is TGTGCCAGCATAAGGCAGGGGGCAGAGACCCAGTACTTC.

This clonotype came up a few times. Its ends do not fully match the called genes, so a read error is possible. The chain combines TRBV6-5 with TRBJ2-3; 7 nucleotides align to TRBD2. This CDR3 spans 14 amino acids. CDR1 MNHEY and CDR2 SVGAGI come from the germline V gene. The CDR3 bases are TGTGCCAGCAGTTACTCGGTCCTAGCGGATAAGCAGTATTTT. This sequence encodes CASSYSVLADKQYF.

The J gene is TRBJ2-5, the V gene TRBV29-1; a weak D match, TRBD2 (6 bases). Germline V lookup: CDR1 SQVTM, CDR2 ANQGSEA. The CDR3 length is 13 residues. V shed 3 bases and J shed 0 bases, with 8 bases lying between them. CDR3 coding DNA: TGCAGCGTTGAGCGGGAACACCAAGAGACCCAGTACTTC. Its protein product is CSVEREHQETQYF. Full variable domain (rest looked up from reference TRBV29-1 and TRBJ2-5): SAVISQKPSRDICQRGTSLTIQCQVDSQVTMMFWYRQQPGQSLTLIATANQGSEATYESGFVIDKFPISRPNLTFSTLTVSNMSPEDSSIYLCSVEREHQETQYFGPGTRLLVL.

This clonotype was found a few times. The J gene is TRBJ1-2, the V gene TRBV12-3 or TRBV12-4, with D maybe TRBD1 (5 bases). CDR3 size: 14 residues. Trimming removed 4 bases from V and 8 bases from J, with 17 bases in between. For the CDR3, the DNA is TGTGCCAGCAGTTGGGGGACGGGCATTAGAGGCTACACCTTC. Protein: CASSWGTGIRGYTF.

This clonotype was observed a handful of times. The rearrangement uses TRBV3-1 and TRBJ2-7; 10 nucleotides agree with TRBD1. The V gene's germline CDR1 is LGHDT and CDR2 YNNKEL (reference sequence). The length of the CDR3 is 14 residues. Trimming took 4 bases from V and 4 from J; bases not matched to a gene: 4. Written as DNA, the CDR3 is TGTGCCAGCAGCCCAGGACAGGGGGTTTACGAGCAGTACTTC. Amino acids: CASSPGQGVYEQYF.

The rearrangement uses TRBV28 and TRBJ2-7; 8 bases agree with TRBD2. V lost 6 bases and J lost 2; bases outside the gene matches: 3. Germline CDR1 reads MDHEN; CDR2 reads SYDVKM. CDR3 length equals 13 residues. The CDR3 region is CASRPGLAYEQYF. CDR3 nucleotide sequence: TGTGCCAGCAGACCGGGACTAGCCTACGAGCAGTACTTC. Together with reference TRBV28 and TRBJ2-7, the CDR3 gives the full variable domain: DVKVTQSSRYLVKRTGEKVFLECVQDMDHENMFWYRQDPGLGLRLIYFSYDVKMKEKGDIPEGYSVSREKKERFSLILESASTNQTSMYLCASRPGLAYEQYFGPGTRLTVT.

The rearrangement joins TRBV29-1 to TRBJ2-7; tentative D call: TRBD1 (5 bases). The germline gives CDR1 SQVTM, CDR2 ANQGSEA. V lost 7 bases to trimming and J lost 5 bases, with 12 bases between them. The CDR3 loop spans 11 amino acids. CDR3 in amino acids: CSARTLDEQYF. The CDR3 bases are TGCAGCGCCAGGACACTCGACGAGCAGTACTTC.